This paragraph reports one T cell receptor beta chain. Clones were read by immunoSEQ multiplex PCR, and TCRdb kept only the in-frame ones, dropping some. The sample holds under 400,000 clones, 93% seen once. The ends lost 5 bases at V and 5 bases at J; junction bases unmatched: 10. Germline V lookup: CDR1 SGHVS, CDR2 FNYEAQ. CDR3 length: 16 residues. This entry is derived from a study of brain T cells in children with intractable seizures. Sample time point: blood from clinic visit 5 months post-surgery; TSC patient then seizure free. The sequences come from peripheral blood, collected 4 to 6 months after surgery. The genes are TRBV7-6 and TRBJ2-7; TRBD2 agrees at 12 bases. The sequence came from a boy in the first two years of life with tuberous sclerosis and intractable seizures. In DNA, the CDR3 is TGTGCCAGCAGCACCCAGACTAGCGGGAGTAGCCACGAGCAGTACTTC. This sequence encodes CASSTQTSGSSHEQYF.